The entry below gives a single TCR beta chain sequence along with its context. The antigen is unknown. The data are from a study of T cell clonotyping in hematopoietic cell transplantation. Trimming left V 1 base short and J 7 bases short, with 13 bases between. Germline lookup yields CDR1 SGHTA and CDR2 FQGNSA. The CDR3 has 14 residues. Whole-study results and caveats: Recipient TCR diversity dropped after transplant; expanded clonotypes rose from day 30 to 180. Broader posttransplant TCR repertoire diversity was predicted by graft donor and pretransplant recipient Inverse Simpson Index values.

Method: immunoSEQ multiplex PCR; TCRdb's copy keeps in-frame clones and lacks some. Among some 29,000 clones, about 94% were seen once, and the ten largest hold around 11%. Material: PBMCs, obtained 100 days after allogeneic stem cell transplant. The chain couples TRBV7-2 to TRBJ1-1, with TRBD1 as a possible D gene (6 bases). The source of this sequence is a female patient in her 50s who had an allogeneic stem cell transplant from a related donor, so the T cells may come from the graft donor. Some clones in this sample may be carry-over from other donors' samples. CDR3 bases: TGTGCCAGCAGCTTAGGACAGGCTGGAATTGAAGCTTTCTTT. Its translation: CASSLGQAGIEAFF.